These 30 T cell receptor beta chains share one sample of origin, sequenced in a study of T cell responses to AZD1222 COVID-19 vaccine. Here immunoSEQ multiplex PCR was the method, and the copy in TCRdb shows in-frame clones only, minus some. The repertoire holds roughly 67,000 clones, with approximately 88% as singletons. This specimen consisted of peripheral blood, obtained on day 0 of AZD1222 vaccination. These receptor sequences come from an adult in good health.

The V call is TRBV18, the J call TRBJ1-2; 12 nucleotides line up with TRBD1. V shed 4 bases, J shed 2 bases, and the junction held 2 bases outside the gene matches. The CDR3 totals 15 residues. From germline, CDR1 is KGHSH and CDR2 LQKENI. CDR3 coding DNA: TGTGCCAGCTCACAGGGACAGGGGGCCAACTATGGCTACACCTTC. Translating gives CASSQGQGANYGYTF.

V usage is TRBV7-8 and J usage is TRBJ1-3; D might be TRBD1 (5 bases). The CDR3 totals 15 residues. Germline V lookup: CDR1 SGHVS, CDR2 FQNEAQ. The ends were cut back, 5 bases at V and 6 bases at J, with 17 bases in the middle. In nucleotides, the CDR3 is TGTGCCAGCAGCCGGTGGGGGGGATCGGAAAACACCATATATTTT. Translated, it gives CASSRWGGSENTIYF.

The chain employs TRBV27 and TRBJ1-1; TRBD1 aligns across 9 bases. Germline CDR1 MNHEY, CDR2 SMNVEV (reference sequence). The CDR3 has 14 amino acids. V lost 11 bases, J lost 6 bases, and 13 bases stayed unmatched. CDR3 nucleotide sequence: TGTGCCGGAAGTTCCGGGACAGGGAGGGCTGAAGCTTTCTTT. Translated, it gives CAGSSGTGRAEAFF.

The V gene is TRBV4-1, the J gene TRBJ2-1; D ambiguous. Trimming stripped 0 bases from V and 2 bases from J, with 5 bases between. This CDR3 spans 14 amino acids. The V gene's germline CDR1 is MGHRA and CDR2 YSYEKL. The chain's CDR3 is CASSQEGTYNEQFF. The DNA of the CDR3 is TGCGCCAGCAGCCAAGAGGGAACCTACAATGAGCAGTTCTTC.

The chain couples TRBV12-3 or TRBV12-4 to TRBJ2-7, with 8 bases fitting TRBD2. Trimming took 6 bases from V and 4 from J; bases not matched to a gene: 5. This CDR3 has 13 residues. In nucleotides, the CDR3 is TGTGCCAGCAGCCCTTTAGCGGGGTACGAGCAGTACTTC. This gives the protein CASSPLAGYEQYF.

The V gene is TRBV6-6, the J gene TRBJ1-6, with D unclear. Trimming stripped 7 bases from V and 7 bases from J, with 11 bases between. The CDR3 consists of 13 residues. Germline-derived CDR1 and CDR2 are MNHNY and SVGAGI (reference sequence). CDR3 bases: TGTGCCAGCATAGGAGTTTTCAATTCACCCCTCCACTTT. Encoded protein: CASIGVFNSPLHF.

CDR3 protein: CASSRTSGTYNEQFF. DNA of the CDR3: TGTGCCAGCTCACGGACTAGCGGGACCTACAATGAGCAGTTCTTC. The chain uses TRBV18 and TRBJ2-1; 12 positions agree with TRBD2. The CDR3 is made up of 15 amino acids. CDR1 is KGHSH and CDR2 is LQKENI in the germline V gene. Trimming cost V 4 bases and J 2 bases; bases outside gene matches: 0.

The CDR3 nucleotides read TGTGCCATCAGTGAGTTCGGGACAGGGGGGGGTGAGCAGTTCTTC. Encoded protein: CAISEFGTGGGEQFF. The chain couples TRBV10-3 to TRBJ2-1; 11 bases are shared with TRBD1. CDR1 is ENHRY and CDR2 is SYGVKD in the germline V gene. J was trimmed by 9 bases and V by 1 base; bases with no gene match: 5. The CDR3 has 15 residues.

The chain has TRBV14 and TRBJ2-7; D not certain. The germline V gene encodes CDR1 SGHDN and CDR2 FVKESK. V was trimmed by 4 bases and J by 2 bases, leaving 3 bases between them. The CDR3 consists of 11 residues. CDR3 nucleotide sequence: TGTGCCAGCAGCCTCGCCTACGAGCAGTACTTC. Translated: CASSLAYEQYF.

The chain joins TRBV30 to TRBJ2-4, with 8 bases fitting TRBD2. V lost 3 bases, J lost 8 bases, and 9 bases stayed unmatched. Germline CDR1 reads GTSNPN; CDR2 reads SVGIG (reference sequence). The CDR3 runs to 14 residues. CDR3 nucleotides: TGTGCCTGGAGGGGAATAGCGGGAATAGACATTCAGTACTTC. Translation gives CAWRGIAGIDIQYF.

This clone occurred a few times. The rearrangement links TRBV4-1 to TRBJ2-7; 7 bases line up with TRBD1. The junction had 3 bases not matched to a gene; V was cut back by 4 bases and J by 3 bases. The CDR3 length is 13 residues. The germline CDR1 and CDR2 sequences are MGHRA and YSYEKL. The CDR3 region is CASSLGQNYEQYF. The CDR3 region has the DNA TGCGCCAGCAGCCTGGGACAGAACTACGAGCAGTACTTC.

The gene calls are TRBV27 and TRBJ1-5; possible D gene TRBD1, 5 bases. The CDR3 extends over 14 amino acids. Deletions cut 2 bases from V and 6 bases from J, with 11 bases between. The V gene's germline CDR1 is MNHEY and CDR2 SMNVEV (reference sequence). The CDR3 nucleotides read TGTGCCAGCAGTTTAGGCAGGGTAGGTCAGCCCCAGCATTTT. This translates into CASSLGRVGQPQHF.

V is TRBV6-5 and J is TRBJ1-5; tentative D call: TRBD1 (6 bases). Trimming took off 6 bases at V and 4 bases at J, with 10 bases between the two ends. This CDR3 is built from 13 residues. CDR1 and CDR2 (germline): MNHEY, SVGAGI. This CDR3 reads CASRRQENQPQHF. In DNA form, the CDR3 reads TGTGCCAGCAGAAGACAGGAGAATCAGCCCCAGCATTTT.

This clone was seen once. The rearrangement links TRBV3-1 (or the pseudogene TRBV3-2) to TRBJ1-3; 7 nucleotides match TRBD1. V shed 3 bases and J 16 bases; nucleotides not matched to a gene: 9. Germline loops: CDR1 LGHDT, CDR2 YNNKEL (reference sequence). This CDR3 contains 12 residues. CDR3 sequence (DNA): TGTGCCAGCAGCCATCGAGGGGGCCACTTTTATTTT. The encoded protein is CASSHRGGHFYF.

V gene TRBV11-1 combines with J gene TRBJ1-2; 8 nucleotides align to TRBD1. J was trimmed by 3 bases and V by 4 bases; bases with no gene match: 7. From germline, CDR1 is SGHAT and CDR2 FQDESV (reference sequence). There are 15 residues in the CDR3. For the CDR3, the DNA is TGTGCCAGCAGCTCATTGGACAGGGACGACTATGGCTACACCTTC. Translating gives CASSSLDRDDYGYTF.

The rearrangement links TRBV5-6 to TRBJ2-3, with D perhaps TRBD1 (5 bases). There are 13 residues in the CDR3. The V end was cut by 5 bases, the J end by 6 bases, with 13 bases between. Germline lookup yields CDR1 SGHDT and CDR2 YYEEEE. As DNA, the CDR3 is TGTGCCAGCAGTCCAGGGTTTGGCGATACGCAGTATTTT. As protein: CASSPGFGDTQYF.

The chain uses TRBV7-4 and TRBJ2-7; D gene unclear. From germline, CDR1 is SGHVT and CDR2 SQSDAQ. The length of the CDR3 is 16 residues. Trimming removed 5 bases from V and 6 bases from J, with 23 bases in between. CDR3 nucleotides: TGTGCCAGCAGCCACCCCCCCGGACGCACGCGGTGCGAGCAGTACTTC. It is translated as CASSHPPGRTRCEQYF.

The J gene is TRBJ2-2, the V gene TRBV6-6; D may be TRBD1 (5 bases). The V and J ends lost 4 bases and 7 bases respectively, with 13 bases between them. Germline V CDR1 and CDR2: MNHNY, SVGAGI (reference sequence). The CDR3 runs to 14 residues. This chain's CDR3 is CASSSLQGGGELFF. DNA for the CDR3: TGTGCCAGCAGTTCCCTCCAGGGTGGCGGGGAGCTGTTTTTT.

The rearrangement links TRBV7-9 to TRBJ2-7; D not certain. V lost 5 bases and J 5 bases, leaving 22 bases between the germline ends. Germline CDR1 reads SEHNR; CDR2 reads FQNEAQ (reference sequence). The CDR3 runs to 16 residues. CDR3 nucleotide sequence: TGTGCCAGCAGCCCCAACAGTGGTGTTTTTTCCCACGAGCAGTACTTC. It encodes CASSPNSGVFSHEQYF.

The rearrangement uses TRBV7-9 and TRBJ2-1; weak D call: TRBD2 (5 bases). This CDR3 has 11 residues. Trimming stripped 1 base from V and 12 bases from J, with 7 bases between. Germline loops: CDR1 SEHNR, CDR2 FQNEAQ (reference sequence). CDR3 in amino acids: CASSLGTGQFF. CDR3 DNA sequence: TGTGCCAGCAGCTTAGGGACTGGGCAGTTCTTC.

The J gene is TRBJ2-7, the V gene TRBV10-3, with D possibly TRBD1 on 5 matching bases. Germline CDR1 is ENHRY and CDR2 is SYGVKD. The ends were cut back, 11 bases at V and 3 bases at J, with 11 bases in the middle. The CDR3 consists of 11 residues. The CDR3 loop reads CAARTGYEQYF. CDR3 sequence (DNA): TGTGCCGCCAGAACAGGCTACGAGCAGTACTTC.

This chain's CDR3 is CASSGSKGNTIYF. The CDR3 coding sequence is TGTGCCAGCAGTGGGTCAAAGGGAAACACCATATATTTT. The genes are TRBV2 and TRBJ1-3; D ambiguous. The CDR3 loop spans 13 amino acids. Per the germline V gene, CDR1 is SNHLY and CDR2 is FYNNEI. V lost 4 bases to trimming and J lost 4 bases, with 8 bases between them.

The chain is built from TRBV6-5 and TRBJ1-6; D ambiguous. V dropped 6 bases and J dropped 3 bases, with 9 bases sitting between them. Per germline, CDR1 MNHEY and CDR2 SVGAGI. The CDR3 length is 14 residues. The CDR3 nucleotides are TGTGCCAGCAGCCCAGACAACTATAATTCACCCCTCCACTTT. It codes for CASSPDNYNSPLHF.

This chain joins TRBV10-3 and TRBJ1-3, with 7 positions matching TRBD1. This CDR3 region has 16 residues. The J segment lost 4 bases and the V segment lost 4 bases, leaving 10 bases of the junction unmatched. In germline, CDR1 is ENHRY, CDR2 SYGVKD. The CDR3 DNA sequence: TGTGCCATCAGTGGAGACGGAGGGGGCTGGGGAAACACCATATATTTT. Its translation: CAISGDGGGWGNTIYF.

The chain recombines TRBV5-4 with TRBJ2-5, with a weak D call TRBD2 (6 bases). Per germline, CDR1 SGHNT and CDR2 YYREEE (reference sequence). The ends were cut back, 4 bases at V and 0 bases at J, with 7 bases in the middle. CDR3 length: 13 residues. CDR3 in amino acids: CASSRDYQETQYF. DNA for the CDR3: TGTGCCAGCAGCCGGGACTACCAAGAGACCCAGTACTTC.

In DNA, the CDR3 is TGTGCCTGGAGTACAAAACAGGGTACAGATACGCAGTATTTT. Translating gives CAWSTKQGTDTQYF. This chain links TRBV30 with TRBJ2-3; D possibly corresponds to TRBD1 (6 bases). Germline lookup yields CDR1 GTSNPN and CDR2 SVGIG (reference sequence). V lost 2 bases, J lost 3 bases, and 12 bases lay in between. The length of the CDR3 is 14 residues.

The gene calls are TRBV5-8 and TRBJ2-7; D possibly corresponds to TRBD1 (6 bases). V was cut by 0 bases and J by 2 bases, with 12 bases left in between. Germline values: CDR1 SGHTS, CDR2 YDEGEE. The CDR3 is 15 residues long. CDR3 in DNA: TGTGCCAGCAGCTTGGACACAGGGTGGACCTACGAGCAGTACTTC. This gives the protein CASSLDTGWTYEQYF.

The chain recombines TRBV7-2 with TRBJ2-6; D possibly matches TRBD1 or TRBD2 (6 bases each). CDR1 SGHTA and CDR2 FQGNSA come from the germline V gene. Trimming shortened V by 7 bases and J by 4 bases, and 17 bases separated the two germline ends. This CDR3 has 16 residues. The CDR3 sequence is CASKEGGTVGANVLTF. The DNA of the CDR3 is TGTGCCAGCAAGGAGGGGGGAACGGTAGGGGCCAACGTCCTGACTTTC.

CDR3 bases: TGTGCCAGCAGCTCGCTCTGGGACAGGGAACCTTTCTTT. It is translated as CASSSLWDREPFF. The rearrangement links TRBV11-1 to TRBJ1-1; 9 bases fit TRBD1. Germline V gene data show CDR1 as SGHAT and CDR2 as FQDESV (reference sequence). The CDR3 is 13 residues long. V lost 4 bases, J lost 12 bases, and 9 bases stayed unmatched.

The gene calls are TRBV6-5 and TRBJ1-5, with D maybe TRBD1 (6 bases). Trimming removed 2 bases at V and 4 bases at J, with 12 bases between. This CDR3 is 15 amino acids long. Germline loops: CDR1 MNHEY, CDR2 SVGAGI. The CDR3 region is CASSYGGGTNQPQHF. CDR3 DNA sequence: TGTGCCAGCAGTTACGGGGGGGGGACAAATCAGCCCCAGCATTTT.